A selection of T cell receptor beta chains follows, all from one sample in a study of chemoradiotherapy in HPV16-positive cancers. The repertoire was sequenced with immunoSEQ multiplex PCR; TCRdb's copy has only in-frame clones and lacks some. This table has about 19,000 clones, approximately 84% appearing once. Source: blood, taken from a patient who underwent chemoradiotherapy. The source of these receptors is a human donor with HPV-associated anogenital cancer. The CDR3 runs from the conserved cysteine through the conserved F or W. D genes are given only for firm matches. Clone size, where shown, is once, few, many, or a class for clones that have expanded.

size: -; V: TRBV5-5; J: TRBJ1-5; D: -; CDR3: CASSFGRAPQPQHF; DNA: TGTGCCAGCAGCTTTGGGCGGGCCCCCCAGCCCCAGCATTTT
size: -; V: TRBV18; J: TRBJ2-3; D: TRBD2; CDR3: CASSPRGGLADTQYF; DNA: TGTGCCAGCTCCCCACGGGGGGGTCTAGCAGATACGCAGTATTTT
size: -; V: TRBV5-1; J: TRBJ1-4; D: -; CDR3: CASSLMGDEKLFF; DNA: TGCGCCAGCAGCTTGATGGGGGACGAAAAACTGTTTTTT
size: -; V: TRBV10-3; J: TRBJ2-7; D: TRBD1; CDR3: CAGGQGYEQYF; DNA: TGTGCCGGAGGACAGGGCTACGAGCAGTACTTC
size: -; V: TRBV7-8; J: TRBJ1-5; D: TRBD1; CDR3: CASSPNRTGINQPQHF; DNA: TGTGCCAGCAGCCCGAATAGGACAGGCATAAATCAGCCCCAGCATTTT
size: -; V: TRBV28; J: TRBJ1-2; D: -; CDR3: CASSLEGVTVGSYGYTF; DNA: TGTGCCAGCAGTTTGGAGGGGGTGACAGTGGGATCCTATGGCTACACCTTC
size: -; V: TRBV11-1; J: TRBJ1-6; D: -; CDR3: CASSDEENSPLHF; DNA: TGTGCCAGCAGTGATGAAGAGAATTCACCCCTCCACTTT
size: few; V: TRBV7-6; J: TRBJ2-7; D: TRBD1; CDR3: CASSLTGGGSEQYF; DNA: TGTGCCAGCAGTCTGACAGGGGGCGGGTCCGAGCAGTACTTC
size: -; V: TRBV11-2; J: TRBJ2-1; D: TRBD2; CDR3: CASSSPTSGGTRSYNEQFF; DNA: TGTGCCAGCAGCTCCCCGACTAGCGGGGGGACTCGATCCTACAATGAGCAGTTCTTC
size: -; V: TRBV5-1; J: TRBJ2-2; D: TRBD1; CDR3: CASSLRTGAGTGELFF; DNA: TGCGCCAGCAGCTTGAGGACAGGGGCCGGGACCGGGGAGCTGTTTTTT
size: -; V: TRBV2; J: TRBJ1-6; D: -; CDR3: CASLSQGYNSPLHF; DNA: TGTGCCAGCTTAAGCCAGGGCTATAATTCACCCCTCCACTTT
size: -; V: TRBV7-7; J: TRBJ2-3; D: -; CDR3: CASSLRFDSDTQYF; DNA: TGTGCTAGCAGCTTAAGGTTCGACTCAGATACGCAGTATTTT
size: -; V: TRBV15; J: TRBJ1-2; D: -; CDR3: CATSRDTRTAGGNYGYTF; DNA: TGTGCCACCAGCAGAGATACCCGAACAGCTGGGGGTAACTATGGCTACACCTTC
size: -; V: TRBV7-9; J: TRBJ1-5; D: -; CDR3: CASGSGDLGQPQHF; DNA: TGTGCCAGCGGTTCAGGGGATTTGGGTCAGCCCCAGCATTTT
size: -; V: TRBV9; J: TRBJ1-3; D: -; CDR3: CASSATEWRGSGNTIYF; DNA: TGTGCCAGCAGTGCCACCGAGTGGAGGGGCTCTGGAAACACCATATATTTT
size: -; V: TRBV27; J: TRBJ2-5; D: TRBD1; CDR3: CASGQGDVETQYF; DNA: TGTGCCAGCGGACAGGGTGATGTAGAGACCCAGTACTTC
size: -; V: TRBV7-9; J: TRBJ1-1; D: TRBD1; CDR3: CASSLRQGGTEAFF; DNA: TGTGCCAGCAGCTTAAGACAGGGAGGAACTGAAGCTTTCTTT
size: -; V: TRBV6-5; J: TRBJ2-7; D: TRBD2; CDR3: CASWGLAGGSYEQYF; DNA: TGTGCCAGCTGGGGTCTAGCGGGGGGATCCTACGAGCAGTACTTC
size: -; V: TRBV19; J: TRBJ1-2; D: -; CDR3: CASSTFGGYTF; DNA: TGTGCCAGTAGTACGTTTGGGGGCTACACCTTC
size: few; V: TRBV21-1; J: TRBJ2-3; D: -; CDR3: CARRGDREGSTDTQYF; DNA: TGTGCCAGAAGGGGGGACAGGGAGGGAAGCACAGATACGCAGTATTTT
size: -; V: TRBV5-1; J: TRBJ1-1; D: -; CDR3: CASSRGEGNTEAFF; DNA: TGCGCCAGCAGCCGGGGGGAAGGGAACACTGAAGCTTTCTTT
size: -; V: TRBV27; J: TRBJ2-7; D: -; CDR3: CASSYQGTYEQYF; DNA: TGTGCCAGCAGTTATCAGGGTACCTACGAGCAGTACTTC
size: few; V: TRBV6-5; J: TRBJ1-6; D: -; CDR3: CASSYSWSSYNSPLHF; DNA: TGTGCCAGCAGTTACTCATGGTCCTCCTATAATTCACCCCTCCACTTT
size: -; V: TRBV29-1; J: TRBJ2-7; D: TRBD1; CDR3: CSIRETGGNEQYF; DNA: TGCAGTATTAGGGAGACAGGGGGCAACGAGCAGTACTTC
size: -; V: TRBV19; J: TRBJ2-5; D: TRBD1; CDR3: CASSTGQGQETQYF; DNA: TGTGCCAGTAGTACGGGACAGGGGCAAGAGACCCAGTACTTC
size: -; V: TRBV6-5; J: TRBJ2-1; D: TRBD2; CDR3: CASTDGGSSYNEQFF; DNA: TGTGCCAGCACGGACGGCGGGAGCTCCTACAATGAGCAGTTCTTC
size: -; V: TRBV25-1; J: TRBJ2-7; D: -; CDR3: CASSEGRDSYF; DNA: TGTGCCAGCAGTGAAGGGCGTGATAGCTACTTC
size: -; V: TRBV18; J: TRBJ1-5; D: -; CDR3: CASSPPGFTDQPQHF; DNA: TGTGCCAGCTCACCACCGGGATTTACGGATCAGCCCCAGCATTTT
size: -; V: TRBV6-1; J: TRBJ2-7; D: -; CDR3: CASTTSGRRYYEQYF; DNA: TGTGCCAGCACCACCTCGGGGAGACGATACTACGAGCAGTACTTC
size: -; V: TRBV5-1; J: TRBJ1-1; D: -; CDR3: CASSSSPMTRETFF; DNA: TGCGCCAGCAGCTCCAGTCCCATGACCAGGGAAACTTTCTTT
size: -; V: TRBV12-2; J: TRBJ2-4; D: -; CDR3: CASPDTPGTSGGGPAKNIQYF; DNA: TGTGCAAGTCCCGATACACCCGGGACTAGCGGGGGGGGCCCCGCCAAAAACATTCAGTACTTC
size: -; V: TRBV7-2; J: TRBJ1-4; D: -; CDR3: CASSSRALEKLFF; DNA: TGTGCCAGCAGCTCCCGGGCCCTTGAAAAACTGTTTTTT
size: -; V: TRBV4-1; J: TRBJ2-2; D: -; CDR3: CASSHSQNTGELFF; DNA: TGCGCCAGCAGCCACTCACAGAACACCGGGGAGCTGTTTTTT
size: few; V: TRBV6-4; J: TRBJ2-2; D: -; CDR3: CASSDSSTGELFF; DNA: TGTGCCAGCAGTGACTCAAGCACCGGGGAGCTGTTTTTT
size: -; V: TRBV7-2; J: TRBJ2-7; D: TRBD1; CDR3: CASSLARTGVGYEQYF; DNA: TGTGCCAGCAGCTTAGCGAGGACAGGGGTGGGCTACGAGCAGTACTTC
size: -; V: TRBV7-3; J: TRBJ1-1; D: -; CDR3: CASSSGEATEAFF; DNA: TGTGCCAGCAGCTCTGGGGAGGCCACTGAAGCTTTCTTT
size: -; V: TRBV6-1; J: TRBJ1-2; D: -; CDR3: CASSEARLIYGYTF; DNA: TGTGCCAGCAGTGAAGCCAGGCTGATCTATGGCTACACCTTC
size: -; V: TRBV6-1; J: TRBJ1-5; D: -; CDR3: CASSSSREDQPQHF; DNA: TGTGCCAGCAGTTCAAGCCGAGAAGACCAGCCCCAGCATTTT
size: once; V: TRBV6-6; J: TRBJ1-5; D: -; CDR3: CASSYSGPQPQHF; DNA: TGTGCCAGCAGTTACTCGGGACCCCAGCCCCAGCATTTT
size: -; V: TRBV11-3; J: TRBJ2-1; D: TRBD2; CDR3: CASSLGLTSGVSNEQFF; DNA: TGTGCCAGCAGCTTAGGGTTGACTAGCGGGGTCTCTAATGAGCAGTTCTTC
size: -; V: TRBV6-5; J: TRBJ1-6; D: -; CDR3: CASSYDSGQGSPLHF; DNA: TGTGCCAGCAGTTACGATTCAGGGCAGGGGTCACCCCTCCACTTT
size: -; V: TRBV27; J: TRBJ1-1; D: -; CDR3: CASSSPRAEAFF; DNA: TGTGCCAGCAGTTCCCCCAGGGCTGAAGCTTTCTTT
size: once; V: TRBV18; J: TRBJ1-2; D: -; CDR3: CASSPNSNYGYTF; DNA: TGTGCCAGCTCACCAAACTCTAACTATGGCTACACCTTC
size: few; V: TRBV5-6; J: TRBJ1-5; D: -; CDR3: CASSSYRLTRDQPQHF; DNA: TGTGCCAGCAGCTCGTACAGGTTAACGAGGGATCAGCCCCAGCATTTT
size: -; V: TRBV14; J: TRBJ1-1; D: -; CDR3: CASSHDSNTEAFF; DNA: TGTGCCAGCAGCCATGACAGTAACACTGAAGCTTTCTTT